A single sample is the source of the 26 T cell receptor beta chains below, sequenced in a study of technical replicates of blood from a few donors. Clones were read by immunoSEQ multiplex PCR, and TCRdb kept only the in-frame ones, dropping some. The repertoire consists of tens of thousands of clones, with over 90% occurring once and the leading ten covering 0.37%. The sequenced sample was T cells isolated from PBMCs. These receptors all come from a human donor in good health.

The chain couples TRBV30 to TRBJ1-2, with D uncertain. Trimming took 0 bases from V and 6 from J, leaving 17 bases between them. The V gene's germline CDR1 is GTSNPN and CDR2 SVGIG (reference sequence). The CDR3 length is 15 residues. CDR3 amino acids: CAWSVLDWGNDGYTF. The CDR3 DNA is TGTGCCTGGAGTGTACTGGACTGGGGTAATGATGGCTACACCTTC. Supplemented by reference TRBV30 and TRBJ1-2, the full variable domain reads SQTIHQWPATLVQPVGSPLSLECTVEGTSNPNLYWYRQAAGRGLQLLFYSVGIGQISSEVPQNLSASRPQDRQFILSSKKLLLSDSGFYLCAWSVLDWGNDGYTFGSGTRLTVV.

In its sample, this clone was seen once. This sequence joins TRBV6-1 and TRBJ1-5, with D uncertain. This CDR3 region has 14 residues. Per the germline V gene, CDR1 is MNHNS and CDR2 is SASEGT. Trimming cost V 8 bases and J 1 base, with 12 bases left between them. The CDR3 spells CASQYSSSNQPQHF. CDR3 nucleotides: TGTGCCAGCCAGTATTCATCGAGCAATCAGCCCCAGCATTTT.

The rearrangement joins TRBV10-3 to TRBJ2-1; 9 bases match TRBD2. Germline CDR1 and CDR2: ENHRY and SYGVKD. V was clipped by 0 bases and J by 7 bases; unmatched bases: 1. CDR3 length equals 14 residues. CDR3 nucleotides: TGTGCCATCAGTGAGTCGGGACTAGCAAATGAGCAGTTCTTC. This encodes CAISESGLANEQFF.

This chain joins TRBV9 and TRBJ1-3, with D possibly matching TRBD1 (5 bases). V was cut by 3 bases and J by 0 bases, with 7 bases left in between. This CDR3 has 14 residues. CDR1 is SGDLS and CDR2 is YYNGEE in the germline V gene. CDR3 DNA: TGTGCCAGCAGCGGGAGGGGCTCTGGAAACACCATATATTTT. Translated, it gives CASSGRGSGNTIYF.

The CDR3 sequence is CASSQPQQNEKLFF. The CDR3 coding sequence is TGCGCCAGCAGCCAGCCACAGCAAAATGAAAAACTGTTTTTT. V and J are TRBV4-1 and TRBJ1-4; no clear D. The CDR3 extends over 14 amino acids. Germline lookup yields CDR1 MGHRA and CDR2 YSYEKL. V lost 3 bases to trimming and J lost 5 bases, with 10 bases between them.

The chain couples TRBV9 to TRBJ2-1, with 11 bases aligning to TRBD2. The trim removed 0 bases at V and 9 bases at J, leaving 5 bases unmatched. The CDR3 spans 15 residues. Germline-derived CDR1 and CDR2 are SGDLS and YYNGEE. The CDR3 protein is CASSVELAGVGEQFF. The DNA for the CDR3 is TGTGCCAGCAGCGTAGAACTAGCGGGAGTCGGTGAGCAGTTCTTC.

The chain combines TRBV5-1 with TRBJ1-1; 11 bases map to TRBD1. Per germline, CDR1 SGHRS and CDR2 YFSETQ. The junction had 8 bases not matched to a gene; V was cut back by 4 bases and J by 3 bases. The CDR3 is 16 residues long. CDR3 bases: TGCGCCAGCAGCACCGGACAGGGGGCGCTGGACACTGAAGCTTTCTTT. Translation: CASSTGQGALDTEAFF.

The chain employs TRBV4-1 and TRBJ2-1; 10 positions agree with TRBD2. Looked up from germline, CDR1 is MGHRA and CDR2 is YSYEKL. Unmatched junction bases numbered 13, after V lost 1 base and J lost 7 bases. CDR3 length: 18 amino acids. The CDR3 DNA sequence: TGCGCCAGCAGCCAAGGAACTAGCGGGACCCCCCCAGGGAATGAGCAGTTCTTC. Protein product: CASSQGTSGTPPGNEQFF.

CDR3 nucleotides: TGTGCCAGCAGCGTAGTAGTAGGGGGAGAAGCTTTCTTT. It specifies CASSVVVGGEAFF. The chain employs TRBV9 and TRBJ1-1; D is perhaps TRBD1 (6 bases). This CDR3 is built from 13 residues. Per germline, CDR1 SGDLS and CDR2 YYNGEE. V lost 0 bases and J lost 8, with 11 bases in between.

This chain links TRBV9 with TRBJ2-3; 12 bases align to TRBD2. This CDR3 region has 21 residues. The V and J ends lost 3 bases and 0 bases, in that order; junction bases with no gene match: 17. Germline V gene lookup returns CDR1 SGDLS and CDR2 YYNGEE. The DNA of the CDR3 is TGTGCCAGCAGCGGGGGAGGTACTAGCGGGAGGCCCGGGACCAGCACAGATACGCAGTATTTT. Amino acids: CASSGGGTSGRPGTSTDTQYF.

The V and J genes are TRBV28 and TRBJ1-3; no clear D gene. Germline CDR1 and CDR2: MDHEN and SYDVKM. V was clipped by 6 bases and J by 7 bases, with 13 bases between them. The CDR3 has 13 amino acids. The CDR3 nucleotides read TGTGCCAGCAGCCCGAACACCGTTAACACCATATATTTT. Translating gives CASSPNTVNTIYF.

The chain recombines TRBV7-9 with TRBJ1-1; 10 bases are shared with TRBD1. CDR3 length: 15 amino acids. J was trimmed by 5 bases and V by 5 bases; bases with no gene match: 8. The germline V gene has CDR1 SEHNR and CDR2 FQNEAQ (reference sequence). For the CDR3, the DNA is TGTGCCAGCAGCCAAACGACAGGGGGCAGGACTGAAGCTTTCTTT. This translates into CASSQTTGGRTEAFF.

The CDR3 is CSVKTGSVSLDTQYF. In nucleotides, the CDR3 is TGCAGCGTAAAGACAGGGTCCGTCTCTCTGGATACGCAGTATTTT. The chain joins TRBV29-1 to TRBJ2-3; 7 bases agree with TRBD1. After removal of 6 bases from V and 6 bases from J, the junction contained 15 bases not matched to a gene. Germline V gene sequence: CDR1 SQVTM, CDR2 ANQGSEA. The CDR3 is 15 amino acids.

The CDR3 loop reads CASSSGTSGSYEQYF. For the CDR3, the DNA is TGCGCCAGCAGCTCAGGGACTAGCGGGAGCTACGAGCAGTACTTC. The V gene is TRBV5-1, the J gene TRBJ2-7; 14 bases match TRBD2. The germline V gene encodes CDR1 SGHRS and CDR2 YFSETQ. V was clipped by 3 bases and J by 3 bases; unmatched bases: 2. The CDR3 extends over 15 amino acids.

This chain connects TRBV2 to TRBJ2-3, with TRBD2 matching 10 bases. This CDR3 has 14 amino acids. The junction had 8 bases not matched to a gene; V was cut back by 11 bases and J by 3 bases. Germline V gene lookup returns CDR1 SNHLY and CDR2 FYNNEI. In DNA, the CDR3 is TGTGCCTCCTTAGGGACTAGCGAGACAGATACGCAGTATTTT. This gives the protein CASLGTSETDTQYF. The full variable domain, completed using reference TRBV2 and TRBJ2-3, is EPEVTQTPSHQVTQMGQEVILRCVPISNHLYFYWYRQILGQKVEFLVSFYNNEISEKSEIFDDQFSVERPDGSNFTLKIRSTKLEDSAMYFCASLGTSETDTQYFGPGTRLTVL.

The table lists this clone with a count of one. Within the sample, other DNA sequences also encode this same CDR3. The rearrangement joins TRBV7-3 to TRBJ1-1; D call uncertain. Looked up from germline, CDR1 is SGHTA and CDR2 is FQGTGA. V lost 5 bases and J lost 2, with 9 bases in between. This CDR3 region has 13 residues. CDR3 region: CASSQSRNTEAFF. Here the CDR3 DNA reads TGTGCCAGCAGCCAAAGTAGAAACACTGAAGCTTTCTTT.

The gene calls are TRBV4-2 and TRBJ1-2; D is unclear. V dropped 1 base and J dropped 3 bases, with 12 bases sitting between them. CDR3 length equals 15 residues. From germline, CDR1 is LGHNA and CDR2 YNFKEQ. CDR3 sequence (DNA): TGTGCCAGCAGCCAAGCAGTGGGCGCAGACTATGGCTACACCTTC. Translated, it gives CASSQAVGADYGYTF.

This chain's CDR3 is CASSLVAGSNQPQHF. The CDR3 coding sequence is TGCGCCAGCAGCTTGGTTGCAGGGAGCAATCAGCCCCAGCATTTT. This chain uses TRBV5-1 with TRBJ1-5, with D possibly TRBD1 on 5 matching bases. This CDR3 comprises 15 residues. CDR1 and CDR2 from the germline V gene are SGHRS and YFSETQ. V shed 0 bases and J shed 1 base, with 8 bases lying between them.

The chain links TRBV5-8 to TRBJ2-7; 9 nucleotides match TRBD2. The V gene end was trimmed by 6 bases and the J gene end by 4 bases; junction bases not matched to a gene: 14. In germline, CDR1 is SGHTS, CDR2 YDEGEE. The CDR3 is 16 residues long. Written as DNA, the CDR3 is TGTGCCAGCACCGACTCCTCGGGACTAGCCTCTTACGAGCAGTACTTC. It yields the protein CASTDSSGLASYEQYF.

The rearrangement links TRBV19 to TRBJ2-1; 11 positions match TRBD2. CDR1 LNHDA and CDR2 SQIVND come from the germline V gene (reference sequence). With V trimmed by 3 bases and J by 4 bases, 5 bases remained unmatched. There are 16 residues in the CDR3. The CDR3 sequence is CASSIGTSGLYNEQFF. CDR3 in DNA: TGTGCCAGTAGTATCGGGACTAGCGGATTATACAATGAGCAGTTCTTC. The full variable domain, rest sourced from reference TRBV19 and TRBJ2-1, is DGGITQSPKYLFRKEGQNVTLSCEQNLNHDAMYWYRQDPGQGLRLIYYSQIVNDFQKGDIAEGYSVSREKKESFPLTVTSAQKNPTAFYLCASSIGTSGLYNEQFFGPGTRLTVL.

V usage is TRBV6-6 and J usage is TRBJ1-1, with TRBD1 matching over 9 bases. Germline CDR1 MNHNY, CDR2 SVGAGI (reference sequence). The CDR3 consists of 15 residues. V dropped 5 bases and J dropped 6; count of bases not matched to a gene: 10. The CDR3 region is CASSKKGQGKAEAFF. In nucleotides, the CDR3 is TGTGCCAGCAGTAAGAAAGGACAGGGGAAGGCTGAAGCTTTCTTT.

The gene calls are TRBV11-3 and TRBJ2-7, with TRBD2 matching 9 bases. The CDR3 contains 15 residues. Per germline, CDR1 SGHNT and CDR2 YENEEA. Trimming took 0 bases from V and 6 from J; bases not matched to a gene: 6. The CDR3 sequence: CASSLDLSGRPEQYF. DNA for the CDR3: TGTGCCAGCAGCTTAGATCTAAGCGGGAGGCCCGAGCAGTACTTC.

The chain combines TRBV6-5 with TRBJ1-2, with D possibly being TRBD1 (6 bases). CDR1 MNHEY and CDR2 SVGAGI come from the germline V gene. V was shortened by 2 bases and J by 0 bases, with 7 bases between the two germline ends. This CDR3 is 14 amino acids long. The CDR3 nucleotides read TGTGCCAGCAGTTACGGGACATCTAACTATGGCTACACCTTC. This codes for CASSYGTSNYGYTF.

This chain joins TRBV9 and TRBJ2-3; 7 nucleotides match TRBD2. After removal of 0 bases from V and 5 bases from J, the junction contained 6 bases not matched to a gene. Germline V gene lookup returns CDR1 SGDLS and CDR2 YYNGEE. The length of the CDR3 is 15 residues. CDR3 sequence (DNA): TGTGCCAGCAGCGTAGAGGGCGGGAGAGGAGATACGCAGTATTTT. Translating it yields CASSVEGGRGDTQYF.

The gene calls are TRBV19 and TRBJ2-7, with TRBD1 matching over 11 bases. Germline CDR1 LNHDA, CDR2 SQIVND (reference sequence). J gave up 5 bases and V 4 bases, and 7 bases lay outside the gene matches. This CDR3 has 15 amino acids. CDR3 nucleotides: TGTGCCAGTAGTACTCCCGGGACAGGGGGAGACGAGCAGTACTTC. It yields the protein CASSTPGTGGDEQYF. Full variable domain (rest looked up from reference TRBV19 and TRBJ2-7): DGGITQSPKYLFRKEGQNVTLSCEQNLNHDAMYWYRQDPGQGLRLIYYSQIVNDFQKGDIAEGYSVSREKKESFPLTVTSAQKNPTAFYLCASSTPGTGGDEQYFGPGTRLTVT.

The V gene is TRBV28, the J gene TRBJ2-7, with a possible D match to TRBD1 (6 bases). The CDR3 is made up of 13 amino acids. Germline-derived CDR1 and CDR2 are MDHEN and SYDVKM. V was cut by 2 bases and J by 4 bases, with 9 bases left in between. Here the CDR3 DNA reads TGTGCCAGCAGTTTAGGTACAGGGTACGAGCAGTACTTC. Translated: CASSLGTGYEQYF.